This is a list of T cell receptor beta chains from one sample in a study of neurological immune-mediated disorders. TCRdb re-analysed the 5' RACE reads in MiXCR, keeping a single row per CDR3 protein. Of over 50,000 distinct CDR3 sequences listed, around 5% are singletons. The sample consisted of PBMCs. These receptors were taken from a human donor with multiple sclerosis. The donor label of this sample is uncertain. CDR3s include the opening cysteine and the closing phenylalanine or tryptophan. The D gene is left open where the match is weak. Expanded clones are given a class, and other clones once, few, many or no size at all.

-,TRBJ2-7,many,TRBV5-1,CASSFTQSYEQYF,TGCGCCAGCAGCTTTACCCAGAGCTACGAGCAGTACTTC
-,TRBJ2-1,many,TRBV20-1,CSATLDSSSSYNEQFF,TGCAGTGCAACCCTTGACTCCTCGAGCTCCTACAATGAGCAGTTCTTC
-,TRBJ2-7,-,TRBV20-1,CSTPDILSYEQYF,TGCAGTACACCGGACATTCTCTCCTACGAGCAGTACTTT
TRBD2,TRBJ2-3,many,TRBV4-1,CASSQEFVGGGNTDTQYF,TGCGCCAGCAGCCAAGAGTTTGTGGGGGGGGGAAACACAGATACGCAGTATTTT
TRBD1,TRBJ2-1,many,TRBV3-1,CASSPGTGYMNEQFF,TGTGCCAGCAGCCCCGGGACAGGGTATATGAATGAGCAGTTCTTC
-,TRBJ2-3,many,TRBV5-1,CASSLWGANPTDTQYF,TGCGCCAGCAGCTTGTGGGGGGCAAACCCCACAGATACGCAGTATTTT
-,TRBJ1-1,many,TRBV15,CATSRDRKTNTEAFF,TGTGCCACCAGCAGAGATCGGAAGACGAACACTGAAGCTTTCTTT
-,TRBJ2-7,few,TRBV5-1,CASSLVGVSEQYF,TGCGCCAGCAGCTTGGTCGGGGTCTCCGAGCAGTACTTC
-,TRBJ2-1,many,TRBV3-1,CASSQVTRTDEQFF,TGTGCCAGCAGCCAAGTCACTAGGACCGATGAGCAGTTCTTC
TRBD2,TRBJ2-3,many,TRBV9,CASSPGGGRSTQYF,TGTGCCAGCAGCCCCGGGGGGGGGCGGAGTACGCAGTATTTT
-,TRBJ2-1,many,TRBV5-5,CASSPGSNLFF,TGTGCCAGCAGCCCCGGAAGTAATCTGTTCTTC
TRBD2,TRBJ2-3,many,TRBV7-6,CASSFTGGSSTDTQYF,TGTGCCAGCAGCTTTACGGGGGGGAGTAGCACAGATACGCAGTATTTT
TRBD1,TRBJ1-2,many,TRBV7-6,CASSLQGAPAYGYTF,TGTGCCAGCAGCTTACAGGGGGCGCCCGCCTATGGCTACACCTTC
-,TRBJ1-2,many,TRBV13,CASSPTARTTEGANYGYTF,TGTGCCAGCAGTCCAACGGCAAGGACAACCGAAGGAGCTAACTATGGCTACACCTTC